These 10 T cell receptor beta chains originate from one sample sequenced in a study of T cell responses to AZD1222 COVID-19 vaccine. The data were produced by immunoSEQ multiplex PCR, yet TCRdb's version contains in-frame clones alone and is incomplete. This table has some 170,000 clones, around 89% appearing once. The input for sequencing was peripheral blood, taken 28 days after the second AZD1222 dose. Receptors were obtained from an adult who received the AZD1222 COVID-19 vaccine.

The rearrangement joins TRBV5-5 to TRBJ1-4, with 9 bases identical to TRBD1. Per the germline V gene, CDR1 is SGHKS and CDR2 is YYEKEE (reference sequence). Trimming removed 1 base from V and 7 bases from J; junction bases left unmatched: 5. This CDR3 region has 15 residues. CDR3 DNA sequence: TGTGCCAGCAGCTTGCTACAGGGGGCGGGTGAAAAACTGTTTTTT. As protein: CASSLLQGAGEKLFF.

This sequence joins TRBV18 and TRBJ2-7; D is possibly TRBD1 (6 bases). Per the germline V gene, CDR1 is KGHSH and CDR2 is LQKENI. The V gene lost 0 bases and the J gene lost 0 bases, with 12 bases spanning the gap. The CDR3 loop spans 16 amino acids. CDR3 sequence: CASSPPKTGNSYEQYF. The CDR3 DNA reads TGTGCCAGCTCACCACCCAAGACAGGAAACTCCTACGAGCAGTACTTC.

The chain joins TRBV15 to TRBJ1-1; D not certain. The CDR3 sequence is 14 residues long. V was cut by 3 bases and J by 0 bases, with 8 bases left in between. The germline V gene encodes CDR1 LNHNV and CDR2 YYDKDF (reference sequence). This chain's CDR3 is CATSRRQLNTEAFF. The CDR3 DNA sequence: TGTGCCACCAGCAGGCGCCAACTGAACACTGAAGCTTTCTTT. The full variable domain, in which reference TRBV15 and TRBJ1-1 provide the parts outside the CDR3, is DAMVIQNPRYQVTQFGKPVTLSCSQTLNHNVMYWYQQKSSQAPKLLFHYYDKDFNNEADTPDNFQSRRPNTSFCFLDIRSPGLGDTAMYLCATSRRQLNTEAFFGQGTRLTVV.

V gene TRBV10-3 combines with J gene TRBJ2-1; the match to TRBD2 covers 7 bases. The CDR3 totals 16 residues. The V gene's germline CDR1 is ENHRY and CDR2 SYGVKD. Germline trimming cut 0 bases from V and 3 bases from J; bases unmatched to any gene: 5. CDR3 region: CAISESASGDYNEQFF. The CDR3 coding sequence is TGTGCCATCAGTGAGTCAGCTAGCGGCGACTACAATGAGCAGTTCTTC.

The chain employs TRBV19 and TRBJ2-1; 9 bases are a match to TRBD2. V lost 10 bases and J lost 5; bases outside the gene matches: 12. There are 15 residues in the CDR3. Per the germline V gene, CDR1 is LNHDA and CDR2 is SQIVND (reference sequence). CDR3 residues: CATRSPGLAHNEQFF. CDR3 nucleotides: TGTGCCACAAGGAGTCCGGGACTAGCTCACAATGAGCAGTTCTTC.

The V and J genes are TRBV6-6 and TRBJ2-7; maybe TRBD1 (5 bases). V lost 2 bases and J 6 bases, leaving 14 bases between the germline ends. The CDR3 contains 14 residues. CDR1 MNHNY and CDR2 SVGAGI come from the germline V gene (reference sequence). Here the CDR3 reads CASSYLGGASEQYF. In DNA form, the CDR3 reads TGTGCCAGCAGTTACCTGGGTGGGGCCTCCGAGCAGTACTTC.

This clone was recorded only once. The chain has TRBV27 and TRBJ1-3, with a tentative D call TRBD1 (5 bases). This CDR3 is built from 13 residues. V shed 2 bases and J shed 8 bases, with 10 bases lying between them. CDR1 is MNHEY, CDR2 SMNVEV, per germline (reference sequence). This chain's CDR3 is CASSLRGSDTIYF. The CDR3 region has the DNA TGTGCCAGCAGTTTACGGGGGTCGGACACCATATATTTT.

This clone was seen just once. This sequence joins TRBV12-3 or TRBV12-4 and TRBJ1-3; D is uncertain. V dropped 2 bases and J dropped 4 bases, with 6 bases sitting between them. The CDR3 sequence is 13 residues long. CDR3 nucleotides: TGTGCCAGCAGTTTACAGGCCGGAAACACCATATATTTT. Translated, it gives CASSLQAGNTIYF.

The chain employs TRBV30 and TRBJ1-3; D is ambiguous. This CDR3 is 12 amino acids long. V shed 4 bases and J shed 3 bases, with 7 bases lying between them. Germline V gives CDR1 GTSNPN, CDR2 SVGIG (reference sequence). The CDR3 is CAWKTGGNTIYF. CDR3 DNA: TGTGCCTGGAAAACGGGTGGAAACACCATATATTTT. The variable domain in full, completed from reference TRBV30 and TRBJ1-3, reads SQTIHQWPATLVQPVGSPLSLECTVEGTSNPNLYWYRQAAGRGLQLLFYSVGIGQISSEVPQNLSASRPQDRQFILSSKKLLLSDSGFYLCAWKTGGNTIYFGEGSWLTVV.

In DNA, the CDR3 is TGCAGCGATAGGACAGCTAACTATGGCTACACCTTC. Its protein is CSDRTANYGYTF. V usage is TRBV29-1 and J usage is TRBJ1-2, with D possibly being TRBD1 (6 bases). V lost 7 bases to trimming and J lost 0 bases, with 9 bases between them. Per germline, CDR1 SQVTM and CDR2 ANQGSEA. CDR3 length: 12 amino acids.